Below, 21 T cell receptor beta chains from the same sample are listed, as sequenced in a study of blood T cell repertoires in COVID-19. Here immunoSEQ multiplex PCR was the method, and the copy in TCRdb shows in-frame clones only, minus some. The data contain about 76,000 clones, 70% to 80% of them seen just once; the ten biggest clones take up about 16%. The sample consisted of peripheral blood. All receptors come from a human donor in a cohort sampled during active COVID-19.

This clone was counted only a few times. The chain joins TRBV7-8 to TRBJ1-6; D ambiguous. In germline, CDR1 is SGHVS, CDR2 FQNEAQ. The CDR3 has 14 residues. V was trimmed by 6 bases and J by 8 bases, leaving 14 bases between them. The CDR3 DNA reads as TGTGCCAGCAGATACCGACGGGAAGATTCACCCCTCCACTTT. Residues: CASRYRREDSPLHF.

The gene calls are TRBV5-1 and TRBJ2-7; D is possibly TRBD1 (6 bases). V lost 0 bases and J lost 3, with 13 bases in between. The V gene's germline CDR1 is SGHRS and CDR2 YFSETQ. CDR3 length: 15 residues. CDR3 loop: CASSLASDRGYEQYF. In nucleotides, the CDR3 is TGCGCCAGCAGCTTGGCCTCGGACAGAGGCTACGAGCAGTACTTC.

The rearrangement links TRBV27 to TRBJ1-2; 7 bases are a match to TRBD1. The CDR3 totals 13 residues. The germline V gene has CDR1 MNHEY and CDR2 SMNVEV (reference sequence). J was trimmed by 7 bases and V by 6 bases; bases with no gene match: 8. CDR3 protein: CASSPGTETGYTF. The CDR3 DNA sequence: TGTGCCAGCAGCCCCGGGACAGAGACTGGCTACACCTTC.

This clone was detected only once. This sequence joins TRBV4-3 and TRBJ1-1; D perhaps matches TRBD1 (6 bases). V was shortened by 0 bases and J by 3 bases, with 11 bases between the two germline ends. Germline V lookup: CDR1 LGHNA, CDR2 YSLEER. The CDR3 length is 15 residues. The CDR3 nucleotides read TGCGCCAGCAGCCAAGATCTGCAGGGGTACACTGAAGCTTTCTTT. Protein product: CASSQDLQGYTEAFF.

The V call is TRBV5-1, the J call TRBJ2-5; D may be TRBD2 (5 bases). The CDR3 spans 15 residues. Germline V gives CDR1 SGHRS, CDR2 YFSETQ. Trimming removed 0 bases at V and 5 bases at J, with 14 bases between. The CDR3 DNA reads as TGCGCCAGCAGCTTGGAGGGTAGCGTTTCGGAGACCCAGTACTTC. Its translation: CASSLEGSVSETQYF.

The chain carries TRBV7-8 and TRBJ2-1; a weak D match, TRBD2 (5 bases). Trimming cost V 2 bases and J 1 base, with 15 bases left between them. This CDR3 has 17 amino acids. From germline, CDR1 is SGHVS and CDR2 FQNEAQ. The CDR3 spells CASSLFFLTGSYNEQFF. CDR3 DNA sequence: TGTGCCAGCAGCTTATTCTTCCTGACGGGGTCCTACAATGAGCAGTTCTTC.

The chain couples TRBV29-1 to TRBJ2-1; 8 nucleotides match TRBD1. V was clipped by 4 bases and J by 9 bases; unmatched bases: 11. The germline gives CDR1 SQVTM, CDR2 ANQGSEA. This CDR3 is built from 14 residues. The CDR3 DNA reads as TGCAGCGTTGTTTTCGGACAGGGAGGTGGTGAGCAGTTCTTC. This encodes CSVVFGQGGGEQFF.

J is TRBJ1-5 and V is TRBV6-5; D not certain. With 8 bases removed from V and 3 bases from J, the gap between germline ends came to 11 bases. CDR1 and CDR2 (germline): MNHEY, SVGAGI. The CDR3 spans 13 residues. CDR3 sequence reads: CASRERVNQPQHF. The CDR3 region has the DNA TGTGCCAGCCGGGAGAGGGTCAATCAGCCCCAGCATTTT.

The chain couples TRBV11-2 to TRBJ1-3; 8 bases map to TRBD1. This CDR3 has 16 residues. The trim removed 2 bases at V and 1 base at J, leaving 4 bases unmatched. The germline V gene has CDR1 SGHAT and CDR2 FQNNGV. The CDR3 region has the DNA TGTGCCAGCAGCTTAATGCAGGGGGCGTCTGGAAACACCATATATTTT. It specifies CASSLMQGASGNTIYF. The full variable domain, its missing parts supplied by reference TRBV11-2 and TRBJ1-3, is EAGVAQSPRYKIIEKRQSVAFWCNPISGHATLYWYQQILGQGPKLLIQFQNNGVVDDSQLPKDRFSAERLKGVDSTLKIQPAKLEDSAVYLCASSLMQGASGNTIYFGEGSWLTVV.

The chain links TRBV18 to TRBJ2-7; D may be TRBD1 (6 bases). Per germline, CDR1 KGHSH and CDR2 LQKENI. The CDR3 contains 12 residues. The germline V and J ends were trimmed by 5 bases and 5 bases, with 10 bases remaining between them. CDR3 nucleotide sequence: TGTGCCAGCTCAGAACAGGGAAACGAGCAGTACTTC. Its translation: CASSEQGNEQYF.

The CDR3, as DNA: TGCGCCAGCAGCTCGGGGTTAAGGGAAGGTGAGCAGTTCTTC. Protein: CASSSGLREGEQFF. The chain has TRBV5-1 and TRBJ2-1; D possibly corresponds to TRBD2 (5 bases). The CDR3 runs 14 residues. The ends were cut back, 3 bases at V and 9 bases at J, with 16 bases in the middle. Per germline, CDR1 SGHRS and CDR2 YFSETQ.

CDR3 in amino acids: CASSYTLQSSYNSPLHF. Here the CDR3 DNA reads TGTGCCAGCAGTTACACCCTACAGAGCTCCTATAATTCACCCCTCCACTTT. This chain uses TRBV6-2 or TRBV6-3 with TRBJ1-6, with D unclear. The CDR3 is 17 residues long. Looked up from germline, CDR1 is MNHEY and CDR2 is SVGEGT. Trimming pared 2 bases from V and 0 bases from J, leaving 11 bases between.

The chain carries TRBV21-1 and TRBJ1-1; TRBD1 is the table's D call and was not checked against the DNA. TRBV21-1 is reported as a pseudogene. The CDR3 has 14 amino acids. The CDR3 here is CASSSGTANTEAFF. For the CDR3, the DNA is TGTGCCAGCAGTTCCGGGACAGCGAACACTGAAGCTTTCTTT.

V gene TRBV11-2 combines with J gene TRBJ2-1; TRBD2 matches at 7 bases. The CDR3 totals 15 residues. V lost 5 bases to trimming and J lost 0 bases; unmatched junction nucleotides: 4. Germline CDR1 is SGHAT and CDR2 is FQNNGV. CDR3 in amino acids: CASSPAGLSYNEQFF. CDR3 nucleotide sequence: TGTGCCAGCAGCCCAGCGGGGCTCTCCTACAATGAGCAGTTCTTC.

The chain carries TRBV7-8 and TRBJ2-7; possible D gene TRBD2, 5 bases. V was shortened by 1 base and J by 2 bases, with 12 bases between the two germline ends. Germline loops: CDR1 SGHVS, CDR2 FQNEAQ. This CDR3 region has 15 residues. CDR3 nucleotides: TGTGCCAGCAGCTTAGTTCCGGGGTACACCTACGAGCAGTACTTC. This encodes CASSLVPGYTYEQYF.

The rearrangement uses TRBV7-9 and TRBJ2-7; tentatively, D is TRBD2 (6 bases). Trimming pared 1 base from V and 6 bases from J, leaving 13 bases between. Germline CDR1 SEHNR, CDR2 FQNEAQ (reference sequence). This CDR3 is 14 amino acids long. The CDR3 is CASSLGTGGPEQYF. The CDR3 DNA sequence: TGTGCCAGCAGCTTAGGTACCGGGGGTCCCGAGCAGTACTTC.

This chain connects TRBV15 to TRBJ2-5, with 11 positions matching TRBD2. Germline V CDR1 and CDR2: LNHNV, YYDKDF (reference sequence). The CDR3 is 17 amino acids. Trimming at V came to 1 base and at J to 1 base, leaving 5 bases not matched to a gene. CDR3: CATSRAIAGGIQETQYF. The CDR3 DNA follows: TGTGCCACCAGCAGAGCCATAGCGGGAGGGATCCAAGAGACCCAGTACTTC.

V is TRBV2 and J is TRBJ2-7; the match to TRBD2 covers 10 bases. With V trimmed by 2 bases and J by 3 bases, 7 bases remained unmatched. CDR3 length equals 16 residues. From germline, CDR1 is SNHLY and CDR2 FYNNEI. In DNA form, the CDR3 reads TGTGCCAGCAGTGAACCGGGACTAGCGAACAACTACGAGCAGTACTTC. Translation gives CASSEPGLANNYEQYF. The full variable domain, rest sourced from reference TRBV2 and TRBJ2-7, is EPEVTQTPSHQVTQMGQEVILRCVPISNHLYFYWYRQILGQKVEFLVSFYNNEISEKSEIFDDQFSVERPDGSNFTLKIRSTKLEDSAMYFCASSEPGLANNYEQYFGPGTRLTVT.

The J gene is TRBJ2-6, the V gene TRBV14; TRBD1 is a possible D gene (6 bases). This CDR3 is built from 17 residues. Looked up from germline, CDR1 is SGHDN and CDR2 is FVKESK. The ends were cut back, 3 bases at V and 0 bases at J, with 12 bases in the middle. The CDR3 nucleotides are TGTGCCAGCAGCCACCTCAACAGGGCCTCTGGGGCCAACGTCCTGACTTTC. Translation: CASSHLNRASGANVLTF.

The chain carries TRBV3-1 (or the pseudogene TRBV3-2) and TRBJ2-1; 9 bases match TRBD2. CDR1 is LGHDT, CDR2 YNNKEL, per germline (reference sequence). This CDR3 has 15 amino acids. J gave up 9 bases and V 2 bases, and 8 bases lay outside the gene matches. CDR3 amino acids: CASSQRLAGVGEQFF. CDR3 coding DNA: TGTGCCAGCAGCCAACGGTTAGCGGGAGTTGGTGAGCAGTTCTTC.

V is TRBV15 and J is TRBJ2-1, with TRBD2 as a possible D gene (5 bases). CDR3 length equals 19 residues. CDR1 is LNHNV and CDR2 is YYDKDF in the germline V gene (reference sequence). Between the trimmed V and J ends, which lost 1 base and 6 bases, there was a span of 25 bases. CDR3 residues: CATSRATAPGGGPSNEQFF. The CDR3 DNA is TGTGCCACCAGCAGAGCTACTGCGCCAGGAGGAGGCCCCTCCAATGAGCAGTTCTTC. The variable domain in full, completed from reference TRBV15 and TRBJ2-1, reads DAMVIQNPRYQVTQFGKPVTLSCSQTLNHNVMYWYQQKSSQAPKLLFHYYDKDFNNEADTPDNFQSRRPNTSFCFLDIRSPGLGDTAMYLCATSRATAPGGGPSNEQFFGPGTRLTVL.